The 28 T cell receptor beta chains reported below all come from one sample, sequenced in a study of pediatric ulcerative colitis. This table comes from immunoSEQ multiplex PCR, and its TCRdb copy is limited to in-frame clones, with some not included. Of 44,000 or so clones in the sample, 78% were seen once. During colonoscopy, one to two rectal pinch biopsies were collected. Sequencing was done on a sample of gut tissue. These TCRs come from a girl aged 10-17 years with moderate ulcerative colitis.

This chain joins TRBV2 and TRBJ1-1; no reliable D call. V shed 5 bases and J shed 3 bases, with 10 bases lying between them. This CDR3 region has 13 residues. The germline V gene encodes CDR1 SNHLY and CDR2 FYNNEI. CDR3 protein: CASSSGPHTEAFF. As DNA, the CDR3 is TGTGCCAGCAGTTCCGGGCCCCACACTGAAGCTTTCTTT.

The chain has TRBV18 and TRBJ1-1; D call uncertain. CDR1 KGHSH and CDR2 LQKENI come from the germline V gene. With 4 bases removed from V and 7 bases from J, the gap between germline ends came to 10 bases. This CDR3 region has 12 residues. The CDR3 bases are TGTGCCAGCTCACTGGTAGGAAATGAAGCTTTCTTT. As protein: CASSLVGNEAFF. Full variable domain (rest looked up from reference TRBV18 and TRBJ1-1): NAGVMQNPRHLVRRRGQEARLRCSPMKGHSHVYWYRQLPEEGLKFMVYLQKENIIDESGMPKERFSAEFPKEGPSILRIQQVVRGDSAAYFCASSLVGNEAFFGQGTRLTVV.

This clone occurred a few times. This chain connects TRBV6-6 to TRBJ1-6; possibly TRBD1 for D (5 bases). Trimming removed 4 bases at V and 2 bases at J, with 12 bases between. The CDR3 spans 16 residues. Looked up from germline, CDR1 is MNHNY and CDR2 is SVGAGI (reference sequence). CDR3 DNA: TGTGCCAGCAGTTTTGTCAGGGTAACCTATAATTCACCCCTCCACTTT. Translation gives CASSFVRVTYNSPLHF.

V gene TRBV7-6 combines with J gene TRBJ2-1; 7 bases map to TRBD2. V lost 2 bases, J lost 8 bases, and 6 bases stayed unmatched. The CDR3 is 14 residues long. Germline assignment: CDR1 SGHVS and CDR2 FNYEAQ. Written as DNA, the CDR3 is TGTGCCAGCAGCTTAACAGCGGGGCAGGATGAGCAGTTCTTC. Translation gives CASSLTAGQDEQFF.

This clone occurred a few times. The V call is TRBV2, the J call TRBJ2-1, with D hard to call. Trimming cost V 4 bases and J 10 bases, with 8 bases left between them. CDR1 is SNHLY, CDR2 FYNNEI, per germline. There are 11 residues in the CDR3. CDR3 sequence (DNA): TGTGCCAGCAGTGGACCGGTGGAGCAGTTCTTC. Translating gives CASSGPVEQFF. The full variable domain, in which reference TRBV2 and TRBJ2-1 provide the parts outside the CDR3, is EPEVTQTPSHQVTQMGQEVILRCVPISNHLYFYWYRQILGQKVEFLVSFYNNEISEKSEIFDDQFSVERPDGSNFTLKIRSTKLEDSAMYFCASSGPVEQFFGPGTRLTVL.

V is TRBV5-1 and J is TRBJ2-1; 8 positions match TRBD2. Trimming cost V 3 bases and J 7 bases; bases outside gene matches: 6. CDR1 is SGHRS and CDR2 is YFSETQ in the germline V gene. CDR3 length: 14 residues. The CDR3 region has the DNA TGCGCCAGCAGCTCGGGACTAGATGGTAATGAGCAGTTCTTC. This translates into CASSSGLDGNEQFF.

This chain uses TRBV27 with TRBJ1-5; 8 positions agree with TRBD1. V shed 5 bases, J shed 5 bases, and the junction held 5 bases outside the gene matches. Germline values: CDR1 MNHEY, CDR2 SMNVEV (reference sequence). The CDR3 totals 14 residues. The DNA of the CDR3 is TGTGCCAGCAGTCCGGACAGGGCTTATCAGCCCCAGCATTTT. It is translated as CASSPDRAYQPQHF.

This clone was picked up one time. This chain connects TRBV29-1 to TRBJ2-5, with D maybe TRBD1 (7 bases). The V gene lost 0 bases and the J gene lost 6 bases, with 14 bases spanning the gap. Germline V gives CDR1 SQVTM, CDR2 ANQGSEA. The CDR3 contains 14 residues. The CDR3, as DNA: TGCAGCGTTGAAGATGGAGGGGGCCGGAAGACCCAGTACTTC. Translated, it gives CSVEDGGGRKTQYF.

CDR3 sequence (DNA): TGTGCCAGCAGCTTAGAACTAGCGGGAGGGGATGAGCAGTTCTTC. Translation: CASSLELAGGDEQFF. The gene calls are TRBV7-8 and TRBJ2-1, with 13 positions matching TRBD2. Germline V gene lookup returns CDR1 SGHVS and CDR2 FQNEAQ. This CDR3 contains 15 residues. V shed 1 base, J shed 8 bases, and the junction held 2 bases outside the gene matches.

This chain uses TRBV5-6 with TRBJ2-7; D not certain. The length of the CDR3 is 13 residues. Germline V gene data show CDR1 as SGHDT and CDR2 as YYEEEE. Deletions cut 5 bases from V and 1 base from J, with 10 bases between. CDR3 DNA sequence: TGTGCCAGCAGTCGGATTGGTTCCTACGAGCAGTACTTC. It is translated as CASSRIGSYEQYF. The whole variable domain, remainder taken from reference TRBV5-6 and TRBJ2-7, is DAGVTQSPTHLIKTRGQQVTLRCSPKSGHDTVSWYQQALGQGPQFIFQYYEEEERQRGNFPDRFSGHQFPNYSSELNVNALLLGDSALYLCASSRIGSYEQYFGPGTRLTVT.

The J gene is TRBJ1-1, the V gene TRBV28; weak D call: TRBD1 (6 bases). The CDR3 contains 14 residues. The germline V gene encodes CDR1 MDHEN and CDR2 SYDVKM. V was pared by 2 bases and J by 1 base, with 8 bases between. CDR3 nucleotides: TGTGCCAGCAGTTTAATACAGGGGAACACTGAAGCTTTCTTT. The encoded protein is CASSLIQGNTEAFF.

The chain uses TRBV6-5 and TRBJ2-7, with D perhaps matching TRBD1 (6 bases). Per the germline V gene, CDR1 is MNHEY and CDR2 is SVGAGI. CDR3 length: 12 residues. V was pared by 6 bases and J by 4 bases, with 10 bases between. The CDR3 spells CASSRTAYEQYF. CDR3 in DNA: TGTGCCAGCAGCCGGACAGCTTACGAGCAGTACTTC.

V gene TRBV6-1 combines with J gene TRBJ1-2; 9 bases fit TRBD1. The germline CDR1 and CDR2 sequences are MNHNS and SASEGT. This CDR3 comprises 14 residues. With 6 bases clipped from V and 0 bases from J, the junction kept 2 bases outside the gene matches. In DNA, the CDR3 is TGTGCCAGCAGGGGGACAGGGACTAACTATGGCTACACCTTC. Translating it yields CASRGTGTNYGYTF.

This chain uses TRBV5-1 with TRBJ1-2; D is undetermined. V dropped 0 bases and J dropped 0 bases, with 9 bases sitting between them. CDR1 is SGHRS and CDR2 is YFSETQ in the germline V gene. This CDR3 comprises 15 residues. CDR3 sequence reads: CASSLEGTANYGYTF. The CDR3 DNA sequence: TGCGCCAGCAGCTTGGAGGGCACAGCTAACTATGGCTACACCTTC.

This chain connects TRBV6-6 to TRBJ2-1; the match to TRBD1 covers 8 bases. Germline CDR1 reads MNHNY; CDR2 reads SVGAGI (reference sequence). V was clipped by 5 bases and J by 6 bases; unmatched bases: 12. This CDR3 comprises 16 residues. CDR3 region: CASSNQGARYSNEQFF. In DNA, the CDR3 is TGTGCCAGCAGTAATCAGGGGGCGCGGTACTCCAATGAGCAGTTCTTC.

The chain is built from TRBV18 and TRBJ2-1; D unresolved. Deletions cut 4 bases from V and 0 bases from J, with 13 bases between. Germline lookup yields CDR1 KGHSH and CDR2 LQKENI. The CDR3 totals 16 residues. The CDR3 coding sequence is TGTGCCAGCTCACGCGGTATAGCCAGCTCCTACAATGAGCAGTTCTTC. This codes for CASSRGIASSYNEQFF.

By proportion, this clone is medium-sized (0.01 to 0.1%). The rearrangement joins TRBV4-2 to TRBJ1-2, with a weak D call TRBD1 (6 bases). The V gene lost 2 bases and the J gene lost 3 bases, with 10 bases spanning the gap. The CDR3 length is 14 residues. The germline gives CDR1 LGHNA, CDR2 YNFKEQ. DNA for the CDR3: TGTGCCAGCAGCCAACGCAGGGGAGACTATGGCTACACCTTC. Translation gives CASSQRRGDYGYTF.

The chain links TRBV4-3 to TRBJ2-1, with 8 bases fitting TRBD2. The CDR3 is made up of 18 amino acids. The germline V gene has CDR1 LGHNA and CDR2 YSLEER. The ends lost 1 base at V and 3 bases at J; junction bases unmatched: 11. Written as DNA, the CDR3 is TGCGCCAGCAGCCAAGTTGTAGTCGGCGGGGGGAACTACAATGAGCAGTTCTTC. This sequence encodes CASSQVVVGGGNYNEQFF.

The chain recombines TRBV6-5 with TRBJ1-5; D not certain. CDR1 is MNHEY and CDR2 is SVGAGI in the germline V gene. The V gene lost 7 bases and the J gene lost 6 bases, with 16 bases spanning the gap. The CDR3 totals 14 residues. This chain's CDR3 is CASTFVVYGQPQHF. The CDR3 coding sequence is TGTGCCAGCACTTTCGTCGTGTACGGTCAGCCCCAGCATTTT.

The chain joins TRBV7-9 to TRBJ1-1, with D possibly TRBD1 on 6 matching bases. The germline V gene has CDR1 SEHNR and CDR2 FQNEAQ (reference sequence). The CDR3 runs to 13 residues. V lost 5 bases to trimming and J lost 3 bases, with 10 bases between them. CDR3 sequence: CASSPYRDTEAFF. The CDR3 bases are TGTGCCAGCAGCCCCTACAGGGACACTGAAGCTTTCTTT.

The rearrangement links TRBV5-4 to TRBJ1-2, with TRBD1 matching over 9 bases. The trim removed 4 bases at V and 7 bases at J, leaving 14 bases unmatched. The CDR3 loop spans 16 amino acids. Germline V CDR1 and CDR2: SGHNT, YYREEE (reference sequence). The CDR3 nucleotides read TGTGCCAGCAGCGGATCGGGACAGGGAGAGGGCATTGGCTACACCTTC. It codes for CASSGSGQGEGIGYTF.

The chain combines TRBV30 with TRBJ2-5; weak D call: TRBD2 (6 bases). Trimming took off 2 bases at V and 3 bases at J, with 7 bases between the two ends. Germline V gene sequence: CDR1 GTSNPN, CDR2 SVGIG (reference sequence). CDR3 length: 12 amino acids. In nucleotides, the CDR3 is TGTGCCTGGAGTCCGGGAGAAGAGACCCAGTACTTC. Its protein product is CAWSPGEETQYF.

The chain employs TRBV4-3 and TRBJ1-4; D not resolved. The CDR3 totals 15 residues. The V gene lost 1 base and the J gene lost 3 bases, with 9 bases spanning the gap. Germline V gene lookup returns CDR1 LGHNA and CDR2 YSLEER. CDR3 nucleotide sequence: TGCGCCAGCAGCCAAGGGAGTGGTCCTAATGAAAAACTGTTTTTT. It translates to CASSQGSGPNEKLFF.

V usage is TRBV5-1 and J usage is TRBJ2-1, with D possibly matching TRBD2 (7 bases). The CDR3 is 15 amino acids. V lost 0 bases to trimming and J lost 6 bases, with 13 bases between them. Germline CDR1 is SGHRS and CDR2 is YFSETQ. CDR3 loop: CASSLVGGAPNEQFF. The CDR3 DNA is TGCGCCAGCAGCTTGGTGGGGGGGGCCCCCAATGAGCAGTTCTTC.

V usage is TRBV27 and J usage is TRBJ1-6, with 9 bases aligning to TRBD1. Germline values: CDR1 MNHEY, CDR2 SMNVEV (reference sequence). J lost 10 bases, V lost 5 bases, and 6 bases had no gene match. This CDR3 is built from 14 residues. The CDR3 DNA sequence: TGTGCCAGCAGTCCCTGGGACAGGGACTCACCCCTCCACTTT. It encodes CASSPWDRDSPLHF.

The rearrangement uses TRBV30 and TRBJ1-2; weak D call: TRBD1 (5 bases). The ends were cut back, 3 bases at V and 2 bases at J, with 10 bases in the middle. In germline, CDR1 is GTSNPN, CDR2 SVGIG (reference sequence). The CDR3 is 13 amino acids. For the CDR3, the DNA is TGTGCCTGGAGAAGGGAGGGGAACTATGGCTACACCTTC. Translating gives CAWRREGNYGYTF. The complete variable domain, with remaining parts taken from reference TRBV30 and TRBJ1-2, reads SQTIHQWPATLVQPVGSPLSLECTVEGTSNPNLYWYRQAAGRGLQLLFYSVGIGQISSEVPQNLSASRPQDRQFILSSKKLLLSDSGFYLCAWRREGNYGYTFGSGTRLTVV.

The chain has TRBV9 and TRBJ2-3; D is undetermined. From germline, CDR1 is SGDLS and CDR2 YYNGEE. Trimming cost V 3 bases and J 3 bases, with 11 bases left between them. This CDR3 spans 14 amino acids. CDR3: CASSGLVGTDTQYF. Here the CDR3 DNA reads TGTGCCAGCAGCGGCTTAGTTGGGACAGATACGCAGTATTTT.

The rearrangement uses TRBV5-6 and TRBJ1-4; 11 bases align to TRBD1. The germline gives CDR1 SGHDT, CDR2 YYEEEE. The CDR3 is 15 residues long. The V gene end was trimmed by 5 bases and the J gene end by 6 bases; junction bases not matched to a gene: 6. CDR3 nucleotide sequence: TGTGCCAGCAGTCCAGGACAGGGGGCATATGAAAAACTGTTTTTT. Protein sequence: CASSPGQGAYEKLFF.